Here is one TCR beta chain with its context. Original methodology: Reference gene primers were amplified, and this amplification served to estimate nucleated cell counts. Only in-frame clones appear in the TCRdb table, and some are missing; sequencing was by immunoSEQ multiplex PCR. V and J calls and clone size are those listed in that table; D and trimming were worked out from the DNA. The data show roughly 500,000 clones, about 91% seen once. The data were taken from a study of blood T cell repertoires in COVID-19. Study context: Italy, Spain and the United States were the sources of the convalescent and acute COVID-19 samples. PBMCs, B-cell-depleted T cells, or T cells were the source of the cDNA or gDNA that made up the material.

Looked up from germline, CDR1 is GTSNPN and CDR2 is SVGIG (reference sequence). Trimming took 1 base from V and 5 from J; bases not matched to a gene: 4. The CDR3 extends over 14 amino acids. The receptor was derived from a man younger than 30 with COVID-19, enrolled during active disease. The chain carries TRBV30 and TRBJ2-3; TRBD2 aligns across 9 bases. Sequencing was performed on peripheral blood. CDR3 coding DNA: TGTGCCTGGAGTGGGTCAGCGGGAGGAGATACGCAGTATTTT. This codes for CAWSGSAGGDTQYF.